This TCR beta chain was recorded in a study of resident and recirculating memory T cells in vitiligo. The data were produced by immunoSEQ multiplex PCR, yet TCRdb's version contains in-frame clones alone and is incomplete. The repertoire has around 40,000 clones, about nine tenths of them found once; the top ten carry 4.5%. With respect to this clone: Its antigen is currently unknown.

Germline CDR1 is SGHRS and CDR2 is YFSETQ. Trimming removed 2 bases from V and 5 bases from J, with 16 bases in between. The CDR3 is 15 residues long. Whole-study findings and limits: No single dominant TCR clone appeared; lesion clonality varied. Non-conserved TCRs across sites and patients suggested distinct clones per lesion.

The source is a male donor with vitiligo. The sample comprised blood. The chain links TRBV5-1 to TRBJ1-2; D perhaps matches TRBD1 (5 bases). Written as DNA, the CDR3 is TGCGCCAGCAGCTTTGGTACGGGGGGAAGTTATGGCTACACCTTC. Its protein product is CASSFGTGGSYGYTF. Full variable domain (remainder filled in from reference TRBV5-1 and TRBJ1-2): KAGVTQTPRYLIKTRGQQVTLSCSPISGHRSVSWYQQTPGQGLQFLFEYFSETQRNKGNFPGRFSGRQFSNSRSEMNVSTLELGDSALYLCASSFGTGGSYGYTFGSGTRLTVV.